The rows below give T cell receptor beta chains drawn from one sample of a study of blood T cell repertoires in COVID-19. Produced via immunoSEQ multiplex PCR; TCRdb's table is partial and in-frame only. Among about 440,000 clones listed, roughly 87% were seen once. Sequenced: PBMCs or T cells enriched from blood (not recorded which). The source is a man aged 18 to 29 who had recovered from COVID-19. The CDR3 runs from the conserved cysteine through the conserved F or W. A D gene is named only where the DNA matches it firmly. Clone size is stated in some rows and not others, as once, few, many or a class when expanded.

cdr3_nt cdr3_aa d_call clone_size j_call v_call
TGTGCCAGCAGCAACCCGGGACAGGCAAGGGCTGAGACCCAGTACTTC CASSNPGQARAETQYF - - TRBJ2-5 TRBV21-1
TGTGCCAGCAGCGTAGACGGTTCGTCTAATGAGCAGTTCTTC CASSVDGSSNEQFF - once TRBJ2-1 TRBV9
TGTGCCTGGAGTGTACCAGTTTTAGGGGACAGGAAGATCTACGAGCAGTACTTC CAWSVPVLGDRKIYEQYF TRBD1 once TRBJ2-7 TRBV30
TGTGCCAGCAGAGGAGACAGCAATCAGCCCCAGCATTTT CASRGDSNQPQHF - - TRBJ1-5 TRBV2
TGCGCCAGCCGGCGGGAGGGCTCCTACAATGAGCAGTTCTTC CASRREGSYNEQFF TRBD2 - TRBJ2-1 TRBV5-1
TGCGCCAGCAGCTTGAGTAGAGGAACCGGGGAGCTGTTTTTT CASSLSRGTGELFF - - TRBJ2-2 TRBV5-1
TGTGCCAGCAGTCAGGGGATCCATCAGCCCCAGCATTTT CASSQGIHQPQHF - - TRBJ1-5 TRBV5-5
TGCAGCGTTAATACAGGGGGCACTGAAGCTTTCTTT CSVNTGGTEAFF TRBD1 - TRBJ1-1 TRBV29-1
TGTGCCAGCAGCGGGGGGACAGGACAAGGCTATGGCTACACCTTC CASSGGTGQGYGYTF TRBD1 once TRBJ1-2 TRBV5-8
TGTGCCAGCAGACAGGGGGCAGGGACCGGGGAGCTGTTTTTT CASRQGAGTGELFF TRBD1 once TRBJ2-2 TRBV3-1/TRBV3-2
TGTGCCAGCGGGAGGGGGGAGGCCACTGAAGCTTTCTTT CASGRGEATEAFF - few TRBJ1-1 TRBV27
TGTGCCAGTACAGGGGGCTTGACTGAAGCTTTCTTT CASTGGLTEAFF TRBD1 - TRBJ1-1 TRBV3-1/TRBV3-2
TGTGCCAGTAGTGAAAGACAGAGAGGATCCTATGGCTACACCTTC CASSERQRGSYGYTF - - TRBJ1-2 TRBV19
TGTGCCAGCAGCTTAAGAAGAAAGACTGGCATGAACACTGAAGCTTTCTTT CASSLRRKTGMNTEAFF - - TRBJ1-1 TRBV11-2
TGTGCCACCACCCCGGGGTCCGGGTACGAGCAGTACTTC CATTPGSGYEQYF - once TRBJ2-7 TRBV18
TGTGCCATCAGTGTCGGGGTGGGCAATCAGCCCCAGCATTTT CAISVGVGNQPQHF - - TRBJ1-5 TRBV10-3
TGTGCCAGCAGATTAAATGAAAAACTGTTTTTT CASRLNEKLFF - - TRBJ1-4 TRBV6-5
TGTGCCAGCACGCGTCGCGGAAACTACGAGCAGTACTTC CASTRRGNYEQYF - - TRBJ2-7 TRBV2
TGCGCCAGCAGCCTCGGGGGAGCCTCTCAAGAGACCCAGTACTTC CASSLGGASQETQYF - - TRBJ2-5 TRBV5-1
TGCGCCAGCAGCCAAAACGAGGGGGCCCGTAATCAGCCCCAGCATTTT CASSQNEGARNQPQHF TRBD1 - TRBJ1-5 TRBV4-1
TGTGCCAGCAAATTCGTATCCGGGGTGAACACTGAAGCTTTCTTT CASKFVSGVNTEAFF - - TRBJ1-1 TRBV2
TGTGCCAGCAGCCGGACCGGGACTAGCTCCTACAATGAGCAGTTCTTC CASSRTGTSSYNEQFF TRBD2 - TRBJ2-1 TRBV11-2
TGTGCCAGCAGCGAACAGGGGCCTGATACTGAAGCTTTCTTT CASSEQGPDTEAFF TRBD1 - TRBJ1-1 TRBV7-3
TGTGCCAGCACCCTCGACAGGGTCTCTGGAAACACCATATATTTT CASTLDRVSGNTIYF TRBD1 - TRBJ1-3 TRBV28
TGTGCCAGCAAGGACAGCAATAATTCACCCCTCCACTTT CASKDSNNSPLHF - - TRBJ1-6 TRBV21-1
TGCGCCAGCAGTGACGGAGTAAGAGTGGCTGAAGCTTTCTTT CASSDGVRVAEAFF - - TRBJ1-1 TRBV10-2
TGTGCCAGTAGCACCGACAGGGCGGGAAGGGTTGGCTACACCTTC CASSTDRAGRVGYTF TRBD1 - TRBJ1-2 TRBV19
TGTGCCAGCAGCCAGCGACAGCCGAACACTGAAGCTTTCTTT CASSQRQPNTEAFF - once TRBJ1-1 TRBV3-1/TRBV3-2
TGTGCCAGCCTGCAGGGCCTGGACACTGAAGCTTTCTTT CASLQGLDTEAFF - - TRBJ1-1 TRBV7-6
TGTGCCAGCAGCTTAGGGACTAGGGCCTACGAGCAGTACTTC CASSLGTRAYEQYF TRBD2 - TRBJ2-7 TRBV5-6
TGTGCCAGCAGCGTAGGATCGGGAGACTATGGCTACACCTTC CASSVGSGDYGYTF - once TRBJ1-2 TRBV9
TGCGCCAGCAGCCGGCTAACAGCTGAGAAACTGTTTTTT CASSRLTAEKLFF - - TRBJ1-4 TRBV4-1
TGTGCCAGCAGCTTGGAACTAGCGGGGGGGTCAGATACGCAGTATTTT CASSLELAGGSDTQYF TRBD2 - TRBJ2-3 TRBV5-6
TGTGCCATCAGTGAGGGCGCGGGGGCATCCTACAATGAGCAGTTCTTC CAISEGAGASYNEQFF - - TRBJ2-1 TRBV10-3
TGTGCACAGGGGGGAAGAGGCTACACCTTC CAQGGRGYTF TRBD1 - TRBJ1-2 TRBV30
TGTGCCATCAGTGTGGACAGTTTCTATGGCTACACCTTC CAISVDSFYGYTF - - TRBJ1-2 TRBV10-3
TGCGCCAGCAGCTGGAGGCCGGGACTAGCGGGGGGGCAGACAGATACGCAGTATTTT CASSWRPGLAGGQTDTQYF TRBD2 - TRBJ2-3 TRBV5-1
TGTGCTAGTGGAATGAGCGGGACTTACAATGAGCAGTTCTTC CASGMSGTYNEQFF TRBD2 - TRBJ2-1 TRBV12-5
TGCAGCGCCTATCGTATACAGGGGCTCAACGAAGCTTTCTTT CSAYRIQGLNEAFF TRBD1 - TRBJ1-1 TRBV29-1
TGTGCCAGCGGGGGATCCGGGGGGCGCGGGTATGGCTACACCTTC CASGGSGGRGYGYTF - - TRBJ1-2 TRBV9
TGTGCCAGCAGCTTAGAATATGCGTCGAGCTCTGGAAACACCATATATTTT CASSLEYASSSGNTIYF - - TRBJ1-3 TRBV7-6
TGTGCCAGCAGCTGGACAGGGGGCGACTATGGCTACACCTTC CASSWTGGDYGYTF TRBD1 - TRBJ1-2 TRBV7-2
TGTGCCAGTAATGCCGCGGGAGGGCGGGGCACCGGGGAGCTGTTTTTT CASNAAGGRGTGELFF TRBD2 - TRBJ2-2 TRBV19
TGTGCCAGCAGCCGAGGGACAGGGTCCTACGAGCAGTACTTC CASSRGTGSYEQYF TRBD1 - TRBJ2-7 TRBV5-6
TGTGCCAGTTCTCGGACAGGTCTCCCCAACTATGGCTACACCTTC CASSRTGLPNYGYTF TRBD1 - TRBJ1-2 TRBV18
TGCGCCAGCAGCCCCGGGCTAGCGGGAGGTTCTCCTGGGGCCAACGTCCTGACTTTC CASSPGLAGGSPGANVLTF TRBD2 - TRBJ2-6 TRBV5-1
TGTGCCAGCAGCCGCAACAGGGGATCACCCCTCCACTTT CASSRNRGSPLHF TRBD1 - TRBJ1-6 TRBV3-1/TRBV3-2
TGTGCCAGCAGTTATAGCAGAACTGAAGCTTTCTTT CASSYSRTEAFF - once TRBJ1-1 TRBV28
TGTGCCAGCAGCCCCGGGACAGTCAATGGCTACACCTTC CASSPGTVNGYTF TRBD1 once TRBJ1-2 TRBV6-5
TGTGCTAGTGGAGAACAGGGAGCAACTGAAGCTTTCTTT CASGEQGATEAFF - - TRBJ1-1 TRBV12-5